One and the same sample provided the 11 T cell receptor beta chains below, sequenced in a study of CD8 T cells in Susac syndrome (dated by TCRdb to the late 2010s). The library was obtained by the immunoSEQ multiplex PCR assay. RNA was extracted using the RNeasy kit, and about 0.5 to 1 microgram was reverse transcribed with random hexamers. TCRdb reprocessed the public reads (quality trimming at Q25 with fastp, clone calling with MiXCR) and kept in-frame beta chains. A single entry per CDR3 protein holds the most common genes and DNA from its merged rows. For this sample there are around 180,000 distinct CDR3 sequences; more than 90% appear just once. About 0.093% of the sample goes to the ten largest clones. The sequencing input was CD4+ T cells from PBMCs. The receptors stem from a human donor with multiple sclerosis.

The V and J genes are TRBV30 and TRBJ2-1, with unresolved D. V was cut by 4 bases and J by 5 bases, with 9 bases left in between. Germline loops: CDR1 GTSNPN, CDR2 SVGIG (reference sequence). CDR3 length equals 12 residues. CDR3 region: CAWKTRHNEQFF. In DNA, the CDR3 is TGTGCCTGGAAGACCAGACACAATGAGCAGTTCTTC.

The chain couples TRBV5-1 to TRBJ2-7; 8 bases align to TRBD1. The CDR3 covers 15 residues. CDR1 SGHRS and CDR2 YFSETQ come from the germline V gene. Trimming took 4 bases from V and 2 from J; bases not matched to a gene: 8. CDR3 sequence (DNA): TGCGCCAGCAGCCCAGGGACAGGAAAACCCTACGAGCAGTACTTC. It codes for CASSPGTGKPYEQYF.

This clonotype was seen just once. This sequence joins TRBV29-1 and TRBJ2-1; D call uncertain. This CDR3 spans 13 amino acids. V was trimmed by 5 bases and J by 0 bases, leaving 8 bases between them. In germline, CDR1 is SQVTM, CDR2 ANQGSEA. The CDR3 sequence is CSVRGLSYNEQFF. The CDR3, as DNA: TGCAGCGTTCGTGGTCTCTCCTACAATGAGCAGTTCTTC.

The chain recombines TRBV30 with TRBJ1-1; D gene unclear. Per the germline V gene, CDR1 is GTSNPN and CDR2 is SVGIG (reference sequence). Trimming took off 4 bases at V and 6 bases at J, with 18 bases between the two ends. CDR3 size: 14 residues. This CDR3 reads CAWIPRIRRPEAFF. In DNA, the CDR3 is TGTGCCTGGATCCCCCGGATAAGGCGCCCTGAAGCTTTCTTT.

The J gene is TRBJ1-1, the V gene TRBV20-1, with TRBD1 matching 8 bases. V lost 3 bases to trimming and J lost 8 bases; unmatched junction nucleotides: 20. Germline loops: CDR1 DFQATT, CDR2 SNEGSKA (reference sequence). CDR3 length equals 17 residues. The CDR3 coding sequence is TGCAGTGCTAGCCCCCTACCCGGGACAGGCCTACCCAGGGAAGCTTTCTTT. Translation: CSASPLPGTGLPREAFF.

This clonotype has just one count. This sequence joins TRBV30 and TRBJ2-1, with 10 bases matching TRBD2. From germline, CDR1 is GTSNPN and CDR2 SVGIG (reference sequence). V trimming: 3 bases; J trimming: 1 base; junction bases outside the gene matches: 6. This CDR3 comprises 16 residues. The CDR3 sequence is CAWSAERGGSYNEQFF. CDR3 in DNA: TGTGCCTGGAGCGCAGAGCGGGGGGGGTCCTACAATGAGCAGTTCTTC.

The rearrangement joins TRBV12-3 or TRBV12-4 to TRBJ1-6, with no clear D. Between the trimmed V and J ends, which lost 3 bases and 5 bases, there was a span of 11 bases. This CDR3 spans 15 amino acids. For the CDR3, the DNA is TGTGCCAGCAGTTTGACTGGGCCGCATAATTCACCCCTCCACTTT. This gives the protein CASSLTGPHNSPLHF.

The chain couples TRBV20-1 to TRBJ2-3; TRBD2 aligns across 13 bases. The germline V gene encodes CDR1 DFQATT and CDR2 SNEGSKA (reference sequence). The CDR3 is 12 amino acids. Trimming took 5 bases from V and 9 from J; bases not matched to a gene: 2. CDR3 sequence reads: CSAQLAGGTQYF. CDR3 DNA: TGCAGTGCTCAACTAGCGGGGGGGACGCAGTATTTT.

This chain uses TRBV12-3 or TRBV12-4 with TRBJ2-3; perhaps TRBD2 as D (5 bases). V gave up 5 bases and J gave up 1 base, with 13 bases separating them. The CDR3 is 15 residues long. The chain's CDR3 is CASSQPGRGTDTQYF. The CDR3 nucleotides are TGTGCCAGCAGTCAGCCCGGGCGGGGCACAGATACGCAGTATTTT.

This chain links TRBV6-2 or TRBV6-3 with TRBJ2-1, with a weak D call TRBD2 (6 bases). V was trimmed by 4 bases and J by 7 bases, leaving 20 bases between them. Germline V gives CDR1 MNHEY, CDR2 SVGEGT. This CDR3 region has 16 residues. CDR3 nucleotides: TGTGCCAGCAGTTTGTTACTAGCCGGGTTCGGAAATGAGCAGTTCTTC. This codes for CASSLLLAGFGNEQFF.

The chain joins TRBV9 to TRBJ2-3, with D perhaps being TRBD1 or TRBD2 (5 bases each). CDR1 is SGDLS, CDR2 YYNGEE, per germline. This CDR3 has 14 amino acids. V was clipped by 7 bases and J by 1 base, with 13 bases between them. CDR3: CASARGDRTDTQYF. Written as DNA, the CDR3 is TGTGCCAGCGCGAGGGGAGACCGCACAGATACGCAGTATTTT.